This T cell receptor beta chain appears in the sequencing data of a study of beta chain features in type 1 diabetes (dated by TCRdb to about 2018). About the full investigation: Mean age, gender distribution, total cell number and subset yield did not differ between patients and healthy donors. The study compared the TCRB repertoires of sorted circulating CD4+ T cell subsets in recently diagnosed type 1 diabetes patients with those in matched healthy donors. A total of 107,917,701 sorted cells were examined across all samples, and a strong correlation was observed between cell number per subset and RNA yield. Regulatory and stem cell-like memory subsets were obtained from only 8 patients and roughly 8 healthy donors, while naive and central memory subsets were obtained from all 28 donors. Study-wide conclusions, independent of this receptor: Because cDNA was sequenced instead of genomic DNA, highly expressing activated cells could be over-represented, though the groups showed no difference in activation or CD3 levels. Shorter templates might be favored by PCR, yet because patient and control samples were amplified and corrected together, any such skew would affect both groups equally. A moderate but significant shortening of TCRB CDR3 length was observed in type 1 diabetes patients in all four CD4+ subsets. Because small numbers of individuals were included in the HLA sub-analyses, any influence of HLA type on TCRB rearrangement was left unresolved. Naive, central memory and regulatory TCRB repertoires appeared to be more alike among patients than among healthy donors. Fewer insertions and more nucleotide deletions at VDJ recombination sites were observed in patients with type 1 diabetes, implying thymic rearrangement abnormalities.

All of the isolated RNA was reverse transcribed with the High Capacity cDNA Reverse Transcription Kit, so expressed TCRB transcripts were sequenced. Deep immunoSEQ sequencing was performed on naive, central memory and regulatory T cell samples, with an average of roughly 3.6 million total reads per sample. Sorted cells were lysed in RLT buffer and RNA was extracted with DNase-treated RNeasy Micro or Mini kits, depending on cell number. To prevent cross-contamination, every cell subset was processed on its own, while patient and healthy donor samples were processed together. The immunoSEQ multiplex PCR was used to amplify TCRB sequences from cDNA, yielding 87-bp fragments that span the CDR3 region. Sequencing of the amplicons was done on the Illumina HiSeq platform. The study's own analysis went as follows. PCR bias was corrected computationally using synthetic template baselines, and reads within Hamming distance 2 were collapsed, with unmergeable singletons discarded. Reads were aligned against IMGT to assign V, D and J genes, CDR3 length and insertions or deletions at six rearrangement sites. Clonotype counts were normalized to sorted cell number within each subset before computing true diversity and Gini coefficients with the tcR R package. The overlap coefficient, calculated on TCRB nucleotide sequences, was used to quantify repertoire sharing. Out-of-frame TCRB sequences from naive cells were analyzed to stand in for the pre-selection repertoire. The table comes from immuneACCESS by way of TCRdb, which keeps in-frame sequences with V and J called. Part of the clones is missing from these tables; in studies checked, under half for an unresolved V gene and the rest for unknown reasons. The V and J calls and the clone size are those of that table, but D and trimming were determined from the DNA. Across this sample there are hundreds of thousands of clones, with approximately 16% seen only once. Jointly, the top ten make up less than 0.02% of the sample.

The cysteine opens and the phenylalanine closes a CDR3 of 14 amino acids. Just the 42-base CDR3 DNA is kept, in frame starting at base 1. The germline V gene encodes CDR1 SGHAT and CDR2 FQNNGV. V loses 4 bases at its end and J loses 5 bases; junction bases beyond the gene matches: 3. Concerning this clone itself: What this receptor recognizes is not known. The sample holds no much larger clone one base away, and base qualities are not on file.

From each donor, a single peripheral blood sample of approximately 120 mL on average was drawn into heparinised tubes. Naive, central memory, regulatory and stem cell-like memory CD4+ T cells were sorted on a BD FACSAria II using a panel including CD45RO, CCR7, CD25, CD127, CD95 and CD27. Purity was above 98% for every sorted population. Right away, PBMCs were isolated by Lymphoprep density gradient centrifugation and were stained directly, with no culture step. Samples were stained and sorted in pairs, with one healthy donor and one patient per experiment, so that batch effects were minimized. This sequence originates from a man aged 18 to 30 with type 1 diabetes. Specimen: naive CD4+ T cells from blood. The label giving this sample's cell subset or site can be read as: true naive CD4+ T cells. The V gene is TRBV11-2 and the J gene is TRBJ2-5; 11 central nucleotides agree with TRBD1. The CDR3 in this case is CASSWTGGAETQYF. The DNA sequence is given as TGTGCCAGCAGCTGGACAGGGGGCGCGGAGACCCAGTACTTC.